The 32 T cell receptor beta chains below were found in one sample sequenced in a study of T cells after yellow fever vaccination. TCRdb reprocessed the 5' RACE reads via MiXCR and lists one record per CDR3 protein. The sample records 500,000 to 650,000 distinct CDR3 sequences, more than 9% being singletons. Source: PBMCs, taken on the day of the yellow fever booster vaccination. The receptor set was obtained from a man aged 25-40 years who received the YFV17D yellow fever vaccine.

This clonotype was picked up a small number of times. The J gene is TRBJ2-7, the V gene TRBV28, with TRBD1 matching over 10 bases. The CDR3 runs 15 residues. V shed 7 bases and J 0 bases; nucleotides not matched to a gene: 6. Germline-derived CDR1 and CDR2 are MDHEN and SYDVKM. The DNA for the CDR3 is TGTGCCAGCACCTGGGGGGACAGGGGCTCCTACGAGCAGTACTTC. Translated: CASTWGDRGSYEQYF.

In its sample, this clonotype was seen a few times. This chain links TRBV6-2 or TRBV6-3 with TRBJ2-1, with 12 positions matching TRBD2. Looked up from germline, CDR1 is MNHEY and CDR2 is SVGEGT. After removal of 0 bases from V and 9 bases from J, the junction contained 6 bases not matched to a gene. The CDR3 runs 16 residues. Here the CDR3 reads CASSYSGLAGLSEQFF. DNA of the CDR3: TGTGCCAGCAGTTACTCCGGACTAGCGGGACTGAGTGAGCAGTTCTTC.

The chain carries TRBV7-6 and TRBJ2-1; D is ambiguous. The length of the CDR3 is 14 residues. The V end was cut by 1 base, the J end by 8 bases, with 12 bases between. Germline V gives CDR1 SGHVS, CDR2 FNYEAQ. CDR3 in DNA: TGTGCCAGCAGCTTAGAGCCTGGGGTCCATGAGCAGTTCTTC. Translating gives CASSLEPGVHEQFF.

The chain links TRBV29-1 to TRBJ2-3, with unresolved D. The CDR3 contains 14 residues. The germline V gene encodes CDR1 SQVTM and CDR2 ANQGSEA. Between the trimmed V and J ends, which lost 1 base and 4 bases, there was a span of 12 bases. The chain's CDR3 is CSVEGLEGADTQYF. The DNA of the CDR3 is TGCAGCGTTGAAGGTCTAGAAGGAGCAGATACGCAGTATTTT.

The V and J genes are TRBV7-9 and TRBJ1-4; D not resolved. The germline V gene encodes CDR1 SEHNR and CDR2 FQNEAQ (reference sequence). The CDR3 consists of 12 residues. Trimming cost V 3 bases and J 8 bases, with 7 bases left between them. Here the CDR3 DNA reads TGTGCCAGCAGCTTGCAACAGGAAAAACTGTTTTTT. This encodes CASSLQQEKLFF.

The chain joins TRBV28 to TRBJ2-5, with D possibly matching TRBD2 (5 bases). V was shortened by 5 bases and J by 0 bases, with 13 bases between the two germline ends. Looked up from germline, CDR1 is MDHEN and CDR2 is SYDVKM. The CDR3 has 15 residues. The CDR3 spells CASSPLREDQETQYF. CDR3 DNA: TGTGCCAGCAGTCCGCTCCGGGAAGACCAAGAGACCCAGTACTTC.

The chain employs TRBV27 and TRBJ2-3; 7 nucleotides agree with TRBD2. CDR1 MNHEY and CDR2 SMNVEV come from the germline V gene (reference sequence). The CDR3 has 17 residues. V lost 3 bases and J lost 3; bases outside the gene matches: 12. The CDR3: CASSFLVAGGGTDTQYF. As DNA, the CDR3 is TGTGCCAGCAGTTTCTTAGTAGCGGGCGGAGGAACAGATACGCAGTATTTT.

The chain carries TRBV20-1 and TRBJ2-7; D might be TRBD1 (6 bases). V dropped 6 bases and J dropped 7 bases, with 22 bases sitting between them. Germline CDR1 DFQATT, CDR2 SNEGSKA (reference sequence). This CDR3 spans 14 amino acids. DNA for the CDR3: TGCAGTGCGTCCAGGGGCCCGGCAAGAGGGGAGCAGTACTTC. It is translated as CSASRGPARGEQYF.

On this clonotype: One end of the junction does not line up with germline, which may come from a read error. The chain links TRBV20-1 to TRBJ2-7, with D hard to call. CDR3 length equals 10 residues. CDR1 and CDR2 from the germline V gene are DFQATT and SNEGSKA (reference sequence). CDR3 in amino acids: CSAGEPEQYF. As DNA, the CDR3 is TGCAGTGCTGGAGAGCCCGAGCAGTACTTC.

This chain uses TRBV12-3 or TRBV12-4 with TRBJ1-5; 9 positions match TRBD1. V was pared by 5 bases and J by 6 bases, with 11 bases of the junction left unmatched. The CDR3 is 16 amino acids. CDR3 DNA: TGTGCCAGCAGTGACGCCGGGACAGGGTATCGTCAGCCCCAGCATTTT. This encodes CASSDAGTGYRQPQHF.

The chain combines TRBV5-1 with TRBJ1-2; D unresolved. Germline CDR1 reads SGHRS; CDR2 reads YFSETQ. Trimming left V 0 bases short and J 3 bases short, with 9 bases between. This CDR3 has 14 residues. The DNA of the CDR3 is TGCGCCAGCAGCTTGGCCACCCAGTACTATGGCTACACCTTC. Translation: CASSLATQYYGYTF.

In this sample, this clonotype turned up a few times. This rearrangement joins TRBV7-9 to TRBJ2-5, with D unresolved. This CDR3 comprises 17 residues. The germline V and J ends were trimmed by 0 bases and 4 bases, with 18 bases remaining between them. From germline, CDR1 is SEHNR and CDR2 FQNEAQ (reference sequence). CDR3 bases: TGTGCCAGCAGCTTAGCACGCCTACTGGGAAAGGGAGAGACCCAGTACTTC. Residues: CASSLARLLGKGETQYF.

In its sample, this clonotype was seen many times. J is TRBJ2-5 and V is TRBV20-1; possibly TRBD1 for D (5 bases). The V gene lost 3 bases and the J gene lost 4 bases, with 15 bases spanning the gap. Germline V CDR1 and CDR2: DFQATT, SNEGSKA (reference sequence). This CDR3 has 14 amino acids. CDR3 loop: CSARARVTLETQYF. The CDR3 coding sequence is TGCAGTGCTAGGGCCAGGGTGACTTTAGAGACCCAGTACTTC.

The J gene is TRBJ2-3, the V gene TRBV4-3; maybe TRBD2 (6 bases). Germline V gene sequence: CDR1 LGHNA, CDR2 YSLEER. This CDR3 is 18 amino acids long. The germline V and J ends were trimmed by 0 bases and 0 bases, with 16 bases remaining between them. The CDR3: CASSQDGSAGTSTDTQYF. For the CDR3, the DNA is TGCGCCAGCAGCCAAGATGGGTCGGCAGGGACTAGCACAGATACGCAGTATTTT.

The gene calls are TRBV20-1 and TRBJ1-1, with D unresolved. Germline V gene sequence: CDR1 DFQATT, CDR2 SNEGSKA (reference sequence). The CDR3 contains 14 residues. V gave up 6 bases and J gave up 4 bases, with 18 bases separating them. The CDR3 sequence is CSALINDLGTEAFF. In DNA, the CDR3 is TGCAGTGCCCTAATAAATGATCTAGGCACTGAAGCTTTCTTT.

The chain combines TRBV25-1 with TRBJ2-1, with TRBD2 matching over 11 bases. Losses at the gene ends were 4 bases for V and 4 bases for J; bases not matched to a gene: 12. CDR1 and CDR2 from the germline V gene are MGHDK and SYGVNS. The length of the CDR3 is 18 residues. The CDR3 DNA sequence: TGTGCCAGCAGTGGGGGGGGACTAGCGGATTGGGGATACAATGAGCAGTTCTTC. Its translation: CASSGGGLADWGYNEQFF.

This clonotype was detected a few times. The rearrangement uses TRBV7-9 and TRBJ2-7, with D tentatively TRBD1 or TRBD2 (7 bases each). Germline lookup yields CDR1 SEHNR and CDR2 FQNEAQ (reference sequence). The CDR3 is 15 residues long. Trimming took off 4 bases at V and 1 base at J, with 14 bases between the two ends. In DNA form, the CDR3 reads TGTGCCAGCAGCTCGCAGGGGGGGGGGTCCTACGAGCAGTACTTC. Protein: CASSSQGGGSYEQYF. Variable domain in full (rest from reference TRBV7-9 and TRBJ2-7): DTGVSQNPRHKITKRGQNVTFRCDPISEHNRLYWYRQTLGQGPEFLTYFQNEAQLEKSRLLSDRFSAERPKGSFSTLEIQRTEQGDSAMYLCASSSQGGGSYEQYFGPGTRLTVT.

Many counts were recorded for this clonotype. V and J are TRBV27 and TRBJ1-6; 11 bases line up with TRBD1. CDR1 and CDR2 from the germline V gene are MNHEY and SMNVEV (reference sequence). Trimming cost V 8 bases and J 7 bases; bases outside gene matches: 7. This CDR3 has 15 amino acids. CDR3: CASGGQGALNSPLHF. CDR3 sequence (DNA): TGTGCCAGCGGCGGACAGGGGGCGCTAAATTCACCCCTCCACTTT.

V is TRBV5-1 and J is TRBJ2-1; D tentatively fits TRBD1 or TRBD2 (5 bases each). There are 16 residues in the CDR3. CDR1 and CDR2 (germline): SGHRS, YFSETQ. Trimming removed 2 bases at V and 0 bases at J, with 12 bases between. The CDR3 spells CASSFWGISSYNEQFF. CDR3 DNA: TGCGCCAGCAGCTTTTGGGGGATAAGCTCCTACAATGAGCAGTTCTTC.

CDR3 sequence reads: CSARDGASGTYEQYF. The CDR3 bases are TGCAGTGCTAGAGATGGGGCTAGCGGGACATACGAGCAGTACTTC. This rearrangement joins TRBV20-1 to TRBJ2-7; 9 bases map to TRBD2. Germline CDR1 DFQATT, CDR2 SNEGSKA (reference sequence). V lost 0 bases and J lost 4; bases outside the gene matches: 7. This CDR3 has 15 residues.

This clonotype was detected a few times. This chain connects TRBV2 to TRBJ2-3; D could derive from TRBD1 or TRBD2 (5 bases each). The CDR3 totals 15 residues. Germline CDR1 and CDR2: SNHLY and FYNNEI. V lost 6 bases to trimming and J lost 0 bases, with 13 bases between them. The CDR3, as DNA: TGTGCCAGCAGCCGGGACGGAACTAGCACAGATACGCAGTATTTT. The encoded protein is CASSRDGTSTDTQYF. Complete variable domain (other parts from reference TRBV2 and TRBJ2-3): EPEVTQTPSHQVTQMGQEVILRCVPISNHLYFYWYRQILGQKVEFLVSFYNNEISEKSEIFDDQFSVERPDGSNFTLKIRSTKLEDSAMYFCASSRDGTSTDTQYFGPGTRLTVL.

This rearrangement joins TRBV20-1 to TRBJ2-5; possibly TRBD1 or TRBD2 for D (5 bases each). The CDR3 sequence is 11 residues long. The germline gives CDR1 DFQATT, CDR2 SNEGSKA (reference sequence). V dropped 1 base and J dropped 7 bases, with 7 bases sitting between them. The CDR3 nucleotides are TGCAGTGCTAGAGTGGGGGTGACCCAGTACTTC. Translating gives CSARVGVTQYF.

This clonotype has more than one count but fewer than ten. The V and J genes are TRBV7-6 and TRBJ2-3; 8 bases are a match to TRBD2. The CDR3 sequence is 16 residues long. The germline V gene encodes CDR1 SGHVS and CDR2 FNYEAQ. V lost 5 bases, J lost 4 bases, and 11 bases stayed unmatched. Here the CDR3 reads CASSDRAGALSDTQYF. CDR3 bases: TGTGCCAGCAGCGACAGAGCGGGAGCGTTGTCAGATACGCAGTATTTT.

This clonotype was counted a few times. The gene calls are TRBV7-6 and TRBJ2-1; 8 bases are shared with TRBD2. This CDR3 has 20 residues. The V gene's germline CDR1 is SGHVS and CDR2 FNYEAQ. J lost 6 bases, V lost 5 bases, and 24 bases had no gene match. CDR3 sequence: CASSQAVEVAGLRRGNEQFF. CDR3 in DNA: TGTGCCAGCAGCCAGGCGGTCGAGGTAGCGGGACTCCGCCGGGGCAATGAGCAGTTCTTC.

The rearrangement links TRBV6-1 to TRBJ1-1; a possible D gene is TRBD1 (6 bases). Germline loops: CDR1 MNHNS, CDR2 SASEGT. This CDR3 is 14 amino acids long. Trimming cost V 6 bases and J 4 bases, with 15 bases left between them. The CDR3 region is CASRDQPTGTEAFF. In nucleotides, the CDR3 is TGTGCCAGCAGGGACCAACCGACAGGCACTGAAGCTTTCTTT.

The chain combines TRBV29-1 with TRBJ2-3; D is tentatively TRBD1 or TRBD2 (5 bases each). CDR3 size: 14 residues. Looked up from germline, CDR1 is SQVTM and CDR2 is ANQGSEA. V was clipped by 4 bases and J by 3 bases, with 14 bases between them. The CDR3 DNA sequence: TGCAGCGTTGCGCAGGGAGTTACGACAGATACGCAGTATTTT. Translated: CSVAQGVTTDTQYF.

This clonotype occurred a few times. This chain uses TRBV7-3 with TRBJ2-3; D perhaps matches TRBD1 (5 bases). Germline CDR1 reads SGHTA; CDR2 reads FQGTGA. Trimming pared 0 bases from V and 7 bases from J, leaving 14 bases between. The CDR3 has 15 amino acids. The CDR3 loop is CASSLTSGQLNTQYF. CDR3 bases: TGTGCCAGCAGCTTAACTTCAGGGCAGTTGAATACGCAGTATTTT.

V gene TRBV12-3 or TRBV12-4 combines with J gene TRBJ2-1; TRBD1 aligns across 7 bases. The CDR3 loop spans 15 amino acids. The trim removed 7 bases at V and 1 base at J, leaving 7 bases unmatched. The CDR3 protein is CASKTWDRSYNEQFF. Written as DNA, the CDR3 is TGTGCCAGCAAAACTTGGGACAGATCCTACAATGAGCAGTTCTTC.

This clonotype was found a few times. The genes are TRBV14 and TRBJ2-1; no clear D gene. Germline V gene lookup returns CDR1 SGHDN and CDR2 FVKESK. Trimming shortened V by 2 bases and J by 1 base, and 9 bases separated the two germline ends. This CDR3 spans 15 amino acids. The DNA for the CDR3 is TGTGCCAGCAGCCAATTTTGGAATTCCTACAATGAGCAGTTCTTC. Protein product: CASSQFWNSYNEQFF. Using reference TRBV14 and TRBJ2-1 for the parts outside the CDR3, the full variable domain is EAGVTQFPSHSVIEKGQTVTLRCDPISGHDNLYWYRRVMGKEIKFLLHFVKESKQDESGMPNNRFLAERTGGTYSTLKVQPAELEDSGVYFCASSQFWNSYNEQFFGPGTRLTVL.

The chain carries TRBV12-3 or TRBV12-4 and TRBJ1-2; D gene unclear. The CDR3 length is 14 residues. Trimming pared 4 bases from V and 2 bases from J, leaving 11 bases between. CDR3 sequence reads: CASSWSNPNYGYTF. The CDR3 region has the DNA TGTGCCAGCAGTTGGTCAAACCCCAACTATGGCTACACCTTC.

The V gene is TRBV6-6, the J gene TRBJ2-7; weak D call: TRBD2 (5 bases). The CDR3 is 11 residues long. CDR1 is MNHNY, CDR2 SVGAGI, per germline (reference sequence). The germline V and J ends were trimmed by 10 bases and 0 bases, with 7 bases remaining between them. Written as DNA, the CDR3 is TGTGCCACGGGGATCTCCTACGAGCAGTACTTC. This encodes CATGISYEQYF.

V gene TRBV4-2 combines with J gene TRBJ2-3; 12 bases map to TRBD2. There are 16 residues in the CDR3. CDR1 LGHNA and CDR2 YNFKEQ come from the germline V gene. The J segment lost 0 bases and the V segment lost 4 bases, leaving 2 bases of the junction unmatched. Here the CDR3 reads CASSLTSGSSTDTQYF. CDR3 DNA: TGTGCCAGCAGCCTGACTAGCGGGAGTAGCACAGATACGCAGTATTTT.